This is a list of T cell receptor beta chains from one sample in a study of blood T cell repertoires in COVID-19. Data came from immunoSEQ multiplex PCR; TCRdb stores just in-frame clones and leaves some out. This table holds 90,000 to 100,000 clones, approximately 86% found once. Source material: peripheral blood. These receptor sequences come from a man older than 75 with acute or convalescent COVID-19. Both conserved end residues are part of each CDR3. Fields, in order: CDR3 protein, CDR3 DNA, D gene, V gene, J gene, clone size. The D gene is left open where the match is weak. Size values are once, few and many counts, or a class for expanded clones, and some rows have none.

cdr3_aa: CASSQDMGGRESSYNEQFF
cdr3_nt: TGCGCCAGCAGCCAAGATATGGGCGGGAGAGAGAGCTCCTACAATGAGCAGTTCTTC
d_call: TRBD2
v_call: TRBV4-3
j_call: TRBJ2-1
clone_size: -

cdr3_aa: CASSPWTGNTGELFF
cdr3_nt: TGTGCCAGCAGCCCTTGGACAGGGAACACCGGGGAGCTGTTTTTT
d_call: TRBD1
v_call: TRBV3-1/TRBV3-2
j_call: TRBJ2-2
clone_size: -

cdr3_aa: CASYGENTEAFF
cdr3_nt: TGTGCCAGCTACGGGGAGAACACTGAAGCTTTCTTT
d_call: -
v_call: TRBV3-1/TRBV3-2
j_call: TRBJ1-1
clone_size: -

cdr3_aa: CASSPLDGRSNQPQHF
cdr3_nt: TGTGCCAGCAGTCCCCTCGACGGGAGAAGCAATCAGCCCCAGCATTTT
d_call: -
v_call: TRBV27
j_call: TRBJ1-5
clone_size: -

cdr3_aa: CAISRDRNTGELFF
cdr3_nt: TGTGCCATCAGCCGGGACAGAAACACCGGGGAGCTGTTTTTT
d_call: TRBD1
v_call: TRBV10-3
j_call: TRBJ2-2
clone_size: -

cdr3_aa: CASSLSGADEQYF
cdr3_nt: TGTGCCAGCAGTTTATCAGGGGCGGACGAGCAGTACTTC
d_call: -
v_call: TRBV27
j_call: TRBJ2-7
clone_size: -

cdr3_aa: CASRPGGAGVVETQYF
cdr3_nt: TGTGCAAGTCGCCCCGGTGGGGCGGGAGTCGTAGAGACCCAGTACTTC
d_call: -
v_call: TRBV12-2
j_call: TRBJ2-5
clone_size: -

cdr3_aa: CASSLAGTGFPYGYTF
cdr3_nt: TGTGCCAGCAGCTTAGCTGGGACAGGGTTCCCCTATGGCTACACCTTC
d_call: TRBD1
v_call: TRBV7-2
j_call: TRBJ1-2
clone_size: -

cdr3_aa: CASSLDRGPYNEQFF
cdr3_nt: TGTGCCAGCAGTCTGGACAGGGGACCCTACAACGAGCAGTTCTTC
d_call: TRBD1
v_call: TRBV27
j_call: TRBJ2-1
clone_size: once

cdr3_aa: CASRQQGEIYGYTF
cdr3_nt: TGTGCCAGCAGACAACAGGGTGAGATCTATGGCTACACCTTC
d_call: -
v_call: TRBV6-5
j_call: TRBJ1-2
clone_size: -

cdr3_aa: CASSSVAGGNNEQFF
cdr3_nt: TGTGCCAGCAGTTCCGTGGCGGGAGGAAACAATGAGCAGTTCTTC
d_call: TRBD2
v_call: TRBV28
j_call: TRBJ2-1
clone_size: -

cdr3_aa: CASSSPGTNTGELFF
cdr3_nt: TGTGCCAGCAGCTCCCCGGGTACGAACACCGGGGAGCTGTTTTTT
d_call: -
v_call: TRBV7-9
j_call: TRBJ2-2
clone_size: once

cdr3_aa: CASSPGTGTSYEQYF
cdr3_nt: TGTGCCAGCTCACCGGGGACGGGGACATCCTACGAGCAGTACTTC
d_call: -
v_call: TRBV18
j_call: TRBJ2-7
clone_size: -

cdr3_aa: CASSLSIPGYGYTF
cdr3_nt: TGTGCCAGCAGTTTATCAATCCCGGGGTATGGCTACACCTTC
d_call: -
v_call: TRBV28
j_call: TRBJ1-2
clone_size: once

cdr3_aa: CATSDQTGTHTYEQYF
cdr3_nt: TGTGCCACCAGTGATCAGACCGGGACACACACCTACGAGCAGTACTTC
d_call: -
v_call: TRBV24-1
j_call: TRBJ2-7
clone_size: -

cdr3_aa: CASSSRQGPGNQPQHF
cdr3_nt: TGTGCCAGCAGTTCCCGACAGGGTCCGGGCAATCAGCCCCAGCATTTT
d_call: TRBD1
v_call: TRBV6-5
j_call: TRBJ1-5
clone_size: once

cdr3_aa: CASSLQPPRPGITGELFF
cdr3_nt: TGTGCCAGCAGCCTACAACCCCCCCGGCCAGGGATCACCGGGGAGCTGTTTTTT
d_call: -
v_call: TRBV7-3
j_call: TRBJ2-2
clone_size: -

cdr3_aa: CAISERLLAAYEDTQYF
cdr3_nt: TGTGCCATCAGTGAGCGCCTACTAGCGGCCTATGAAGATACGCAGTATTTT
d_call: TRBD2
v_call: TRBV10-3
j_call: TRBJ2-3
clone_size: -

cdr3_aa: CASSFGGSEQYF
cdr3_nt: TGTGCCAGCAGCTTTGGGGGGAGCGAGCAGTACTTC
d_call: -
v_call: TRBV7-9
j_call: TRBJ2-7
clone_size: -

cdr3_aa: CSVLGQGFTDTQYF
cdr3_nt: TGCAGCGTTCTCGGACAGGGGTTCACAGATACGCAGTATTTT
d_call: TRBD1
v_call: TRBV29-1
j_call: TRBJ2-3
clone_size: -

cdr3_aa: CAWSQGLAGPNEQFF
cdr3_nt: TGTGCCTGGAGCCAGGGACTAGCGGGTCCTAATGAGCAGTTCTTC
d_call: TRBD2
v_call: TRBV30
j_call: TRBJ2-1
clone_size: -

cdr3_aa: CAWTGGQLDSGANVLTF
cdr3_nt: TGTGCCTGGACGGGCGGACAGTTAGACTCTGGGGCCAACGTCCTGACTTTC
d_call: -
v_call: TRBV30
j_call: TRBJ2-6
clone_size: -

cdr3_aa: CASSPTQGFSGNTIYF
cdr3_nt: TGCGCCAGCAGCCCCACACAGGGTTTCTCTGGAAACACCATATATTTT
d_call: -
v_call: TRBV4-1
j_call: TRBJ1-3
clone_size: -

cdr3_aa: CASSLVTSGRVEQYF
cdr3_nt: TGCGCCAGCAGCTTGGTTACTAGCGGGAGAGTTGAGCAGTACTTC
d_call: TRBD2
v_call: TRBV5-1
j_call: TRBJ2-7
clone_size: -

cdr3_aa: CASSVIPVIPDTQYF
cdr3_nt: TGTGCCAGCAGCGTAATCCCAGTCATCCCAGATACGCAGTATTTT
d_call: -
v_call: TRBV9
j_call: TRBJ2-3
clone_size: -

cdr3_aa: CASSLGPPAGKGEQYF
cdr3_nt: TGTGCCAGCAGCTTAGGCCCCCCGGCAGGGAAGGGCGAGCAGTACTTC
d_call: -
v_call: TRBV7-9
j_call: TRBJ2-7
clone_size: -

cdr3_aa: CASSSGTGAGTDTQYF
cdr3_nt: TGTGCCAGCAGCTCCGGGACAGGGGCGGGCACAGATACGCAGTATTTT
d_call: TRBD1
v_call: TRBV13
j_call: TRBJ2-3
clone_size: -

cdr3_aa: CASSQERNTHHSPLHF
cdr3_nt: TGTGCCAGCAGCCAAGAGAGGAACACTCACCATTCACCCCTCCACTTT
d_call: -
v_call: TRBV14
j_call: TRBJ1-6
clone_size: -

cdr3_aa: CATSRGGGMGTEAFF
cdr3_nt: TGTGCCACCAGCAGAGGAGGAGGGATGGGCACTGAAGCTTTCTTT
d_call: -
v_call: TRBV15
j_call: TRBJ1-1
clone_size: -

cdr3_aa: CASSEQGKSRGETQYF
cdr3_nt: TGCGCCAGCAGTGAACAGGGAAAGTCTAGGGGAGAGACCCAGTACTTC
d_call: -
v_call: TRBV10-2
j_call: TRBJ2-5
clone_size: -

cdr3_aa: CASSLGLAGVNEQFF
cdr3_nt: TGCGCCAGCAGCCTGGGACTAGCGGGAGTAAATGAGCAGTTCTTC
d_call: TRBD2
v_call: TRBV5-1
j_call: TRBJ2-1
clone_size: -

cdr3_aa: CASSLRLAVNEQFF
cdr3_nt: TGTGCCAGCAGCCTCCGACTAGCGGTCAATGAGCAGTTCTTC
d_call: TRBD2
v_call: TRBV11-2
j_call: TRBJ2-1
clone_size: -

cdr3_aa: CASSLRQVAHEQYF
cdr3_nt: TGTGCCAGCAGTCTACGACAGGTGGCCCACGAGCAGTACTTC
d_call: -
v_call: TRBV6-5
j_call: TRBJ2-7
clone_size: -

cdr3_aa: CATRGGTSGYNEQFF
cdr3_nt: TGTGCCACCAGGGGGGGGACTAGCGGCTACAATGAGCAGTTCTTC
d_call: TRBD2
v_call: TRBV6-5
j_call: TRBJ2-1
clone_size: -

cdr3_aa: CASSLGQSANTGELFF
cdr3_nt: TGCGCCAGCAGCTTGGGACAGTCAGCGAACACCGGGGAGCTGTTTTTT
d_call: -
v_call: TRBV5-1
j_call: TRBJ2-2
clone_size: once

cdr3_aa: CASTERVTYEQYF
cdr3_nt: TGTGCCAGCACTGAAAGAGTCACCTACGAGCAGTACTTC
d_call: -
v_call: TRBV12-3/TRBV12-4
j_call: TRBJ2-7
clone_size: -